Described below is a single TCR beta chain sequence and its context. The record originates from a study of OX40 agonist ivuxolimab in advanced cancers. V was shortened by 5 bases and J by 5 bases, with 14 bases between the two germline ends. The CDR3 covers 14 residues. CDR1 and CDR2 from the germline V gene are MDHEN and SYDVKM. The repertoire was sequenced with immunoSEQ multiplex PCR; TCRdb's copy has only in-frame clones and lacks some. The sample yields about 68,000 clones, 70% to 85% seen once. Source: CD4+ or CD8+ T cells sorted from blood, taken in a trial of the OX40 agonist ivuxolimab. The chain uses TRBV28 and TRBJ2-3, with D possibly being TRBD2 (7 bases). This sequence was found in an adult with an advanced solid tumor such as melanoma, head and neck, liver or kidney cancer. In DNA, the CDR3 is TGTGCCAGCAGTCCGGGGGGCGTACTAGATACGCAGTATTTT. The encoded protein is CASSPGGVLDTQYF.